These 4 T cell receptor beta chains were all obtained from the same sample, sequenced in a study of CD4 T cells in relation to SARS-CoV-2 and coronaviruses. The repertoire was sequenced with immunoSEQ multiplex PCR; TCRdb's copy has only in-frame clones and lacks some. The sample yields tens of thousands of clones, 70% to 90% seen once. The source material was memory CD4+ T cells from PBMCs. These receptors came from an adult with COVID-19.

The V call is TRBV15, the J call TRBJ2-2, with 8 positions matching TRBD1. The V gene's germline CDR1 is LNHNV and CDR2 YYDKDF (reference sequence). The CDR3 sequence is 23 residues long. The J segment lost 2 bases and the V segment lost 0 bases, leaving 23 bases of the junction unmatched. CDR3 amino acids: CATSRERTGLSNPYLTNTGELFF. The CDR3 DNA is TGTGCCACCAGCAGAGAAAGGACAGGGCTGTCAAACCCCTACCTGACTAACACCGGGGAGCTGTTTTTT.

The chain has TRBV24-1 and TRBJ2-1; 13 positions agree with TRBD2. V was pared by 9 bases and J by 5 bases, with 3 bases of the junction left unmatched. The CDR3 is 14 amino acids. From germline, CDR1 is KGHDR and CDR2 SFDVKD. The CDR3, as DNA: TGTGCCACCGCCGGGACTAGCGGGAACAATGAGCAGTTCTTC. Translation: CATAGTSGNNEQFF.

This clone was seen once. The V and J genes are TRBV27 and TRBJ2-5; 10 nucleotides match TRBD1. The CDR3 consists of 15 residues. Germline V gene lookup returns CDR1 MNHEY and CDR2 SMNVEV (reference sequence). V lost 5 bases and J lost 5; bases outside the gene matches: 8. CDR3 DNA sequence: TGTGCCAGCAGTGTTAAGACAGGGGGCTGGGAGACCCAGTACTTC. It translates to CASSVKTGGWETQYF.

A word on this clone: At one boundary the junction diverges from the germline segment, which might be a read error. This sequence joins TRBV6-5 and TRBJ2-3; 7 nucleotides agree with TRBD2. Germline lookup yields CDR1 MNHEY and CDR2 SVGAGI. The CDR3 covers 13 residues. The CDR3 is CASSTTSRDTQYF. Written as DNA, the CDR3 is TGTGCCAGCAGTACGACTAGCAGAGATACGCAGTATTTT.